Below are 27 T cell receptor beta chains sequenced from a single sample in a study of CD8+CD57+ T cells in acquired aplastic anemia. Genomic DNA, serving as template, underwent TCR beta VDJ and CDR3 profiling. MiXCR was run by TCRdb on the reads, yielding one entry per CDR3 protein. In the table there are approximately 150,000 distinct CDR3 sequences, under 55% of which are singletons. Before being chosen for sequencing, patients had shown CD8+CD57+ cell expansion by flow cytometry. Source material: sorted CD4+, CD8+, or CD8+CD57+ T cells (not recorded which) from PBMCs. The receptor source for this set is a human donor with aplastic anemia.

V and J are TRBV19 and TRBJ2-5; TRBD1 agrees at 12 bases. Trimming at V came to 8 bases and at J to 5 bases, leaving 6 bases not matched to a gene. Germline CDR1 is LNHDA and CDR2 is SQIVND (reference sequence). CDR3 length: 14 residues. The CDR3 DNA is TGTGCCAGTTCCGGGACAGGGGGCGCGGAGACCCAGTACTTC. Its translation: CASSGTGGAETQYF.

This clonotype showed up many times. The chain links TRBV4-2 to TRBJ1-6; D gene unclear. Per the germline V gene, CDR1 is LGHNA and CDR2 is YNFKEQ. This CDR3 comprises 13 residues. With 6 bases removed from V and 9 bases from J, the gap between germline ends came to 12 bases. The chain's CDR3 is CASREGTVSPLHF. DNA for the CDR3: TGTGCCAGCAGGGAGGGAACCGTTTCACCCCTCCACTTT.

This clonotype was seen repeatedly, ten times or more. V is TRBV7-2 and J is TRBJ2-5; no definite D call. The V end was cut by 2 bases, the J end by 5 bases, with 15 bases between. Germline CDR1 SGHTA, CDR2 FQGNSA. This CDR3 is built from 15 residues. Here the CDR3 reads CASSLTRTEVETQYF. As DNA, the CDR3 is TGTGCCAGCAGCTTAACCCGGACGGAAGTGGAGACCCAGTACTTC.

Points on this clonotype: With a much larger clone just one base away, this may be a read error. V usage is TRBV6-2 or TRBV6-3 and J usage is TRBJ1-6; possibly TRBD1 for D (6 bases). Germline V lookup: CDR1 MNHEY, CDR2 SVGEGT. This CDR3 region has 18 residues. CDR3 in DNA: TGTGCCAGCAGTTACTCGCTTGGGGGCGCGTCCTATAGTTCACCCCTCCACTTT. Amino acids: CASSYSLGGASYSSPLHF.

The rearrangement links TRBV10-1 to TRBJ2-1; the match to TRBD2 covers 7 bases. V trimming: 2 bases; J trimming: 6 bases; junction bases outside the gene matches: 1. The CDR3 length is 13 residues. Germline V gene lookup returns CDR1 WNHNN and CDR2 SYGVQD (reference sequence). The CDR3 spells CASSEPGGNEQFF. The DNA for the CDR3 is TGCGCCAGCAGTGAGCCGGGGGGCAATGAGCAGTTCTTC.

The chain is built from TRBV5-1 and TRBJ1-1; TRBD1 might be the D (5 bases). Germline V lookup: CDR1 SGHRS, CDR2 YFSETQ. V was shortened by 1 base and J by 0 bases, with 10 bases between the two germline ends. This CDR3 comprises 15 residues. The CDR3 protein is CASSLPQGMNTEAFF. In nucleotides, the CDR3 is TGCGCCAGCAGCTTGCCTCAGGGCATGAACACTGAAGCTTTCTTT.

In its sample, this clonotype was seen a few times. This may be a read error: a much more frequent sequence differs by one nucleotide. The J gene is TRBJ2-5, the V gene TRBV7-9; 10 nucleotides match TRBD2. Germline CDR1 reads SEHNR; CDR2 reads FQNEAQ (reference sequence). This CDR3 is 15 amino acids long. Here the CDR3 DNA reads TGTGCCAGCAGCTACGGGACTAGCGTCCAAGAGGCCCAGTACTTC. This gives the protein CASSYGTSVQEAQYF.

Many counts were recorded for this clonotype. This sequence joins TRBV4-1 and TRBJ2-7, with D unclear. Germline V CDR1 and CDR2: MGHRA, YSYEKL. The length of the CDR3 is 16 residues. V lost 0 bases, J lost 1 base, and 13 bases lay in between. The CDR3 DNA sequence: TGCGCCAGCAGCCAAGATTCGGACGCGTTTTCCTACGAGCAGTACTTC. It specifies CASSQDSDAFSYEQYF.

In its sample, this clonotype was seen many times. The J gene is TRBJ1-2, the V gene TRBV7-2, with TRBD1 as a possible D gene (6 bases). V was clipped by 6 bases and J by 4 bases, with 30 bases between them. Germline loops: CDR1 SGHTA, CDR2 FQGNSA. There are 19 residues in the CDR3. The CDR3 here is CASSLRGAGGADWGYGYTF. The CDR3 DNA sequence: TGTGCCAGCAGTCTTCGGGGGGCCGGGGGCGCCGACTGGGGCTATGGCTACACCTTC.

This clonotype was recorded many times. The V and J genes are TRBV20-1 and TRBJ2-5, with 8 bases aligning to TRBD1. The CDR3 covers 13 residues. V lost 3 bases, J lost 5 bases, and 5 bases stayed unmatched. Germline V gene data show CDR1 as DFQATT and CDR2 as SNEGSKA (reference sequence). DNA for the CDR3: TGCAGTGCTAGTCAGGGGGCTAGGGAGACCCAGTACTTC. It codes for CSASQGARETQYF.

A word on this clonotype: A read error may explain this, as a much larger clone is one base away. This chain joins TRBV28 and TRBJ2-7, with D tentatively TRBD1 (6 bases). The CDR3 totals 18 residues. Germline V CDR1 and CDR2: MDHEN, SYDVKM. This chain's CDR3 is CASSQQPGTPSYSYDQYF. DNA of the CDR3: TGTGCCAGCAGCCAACAGCCCGGGACACCTTCTTACTCCTACGATCAGTACTTC.

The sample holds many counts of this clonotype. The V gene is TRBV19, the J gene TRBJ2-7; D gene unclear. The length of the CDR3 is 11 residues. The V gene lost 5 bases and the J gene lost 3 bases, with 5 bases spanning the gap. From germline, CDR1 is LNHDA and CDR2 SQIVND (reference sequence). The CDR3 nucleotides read TGTGCCAGTAGTTCTGTCTACGAGCAGTACTTC. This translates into CASSSVYEQYF.

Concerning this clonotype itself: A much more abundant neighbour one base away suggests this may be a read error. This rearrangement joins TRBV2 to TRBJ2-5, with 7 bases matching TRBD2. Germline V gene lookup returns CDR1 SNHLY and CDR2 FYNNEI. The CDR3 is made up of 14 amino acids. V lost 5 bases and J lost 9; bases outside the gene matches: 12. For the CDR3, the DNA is TGTGCCAGCAGTTCCAGCGGGGTTAAGGAGTCCCAGTACTTC. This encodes CASSSSGVKESQYF.

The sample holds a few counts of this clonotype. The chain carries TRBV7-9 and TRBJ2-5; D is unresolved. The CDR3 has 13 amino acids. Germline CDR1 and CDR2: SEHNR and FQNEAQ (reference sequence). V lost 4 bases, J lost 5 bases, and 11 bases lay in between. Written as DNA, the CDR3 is TGTGCCAGCAGCTCCACATCTCCTGAGACCCAGTACTTC. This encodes CASSSTSPETQYF.

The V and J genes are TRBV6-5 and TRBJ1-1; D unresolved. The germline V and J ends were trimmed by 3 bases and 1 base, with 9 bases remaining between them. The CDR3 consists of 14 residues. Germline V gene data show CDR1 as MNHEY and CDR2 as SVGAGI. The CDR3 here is CASSYQAGNTEAFF. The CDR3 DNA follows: TGTGCCAGCAGTTATCAGGCGGGGAACACTGAAGCTTTCTTT.

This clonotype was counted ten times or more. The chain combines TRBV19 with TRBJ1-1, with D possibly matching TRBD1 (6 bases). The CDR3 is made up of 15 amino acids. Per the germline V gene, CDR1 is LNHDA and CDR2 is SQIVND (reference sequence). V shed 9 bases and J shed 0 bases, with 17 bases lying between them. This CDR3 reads CASQDSSLMNTEAFF. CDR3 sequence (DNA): TGTGCCAGCCAGGACAGTTCTCTCATGAACACTGAAGCTTTCTTT.

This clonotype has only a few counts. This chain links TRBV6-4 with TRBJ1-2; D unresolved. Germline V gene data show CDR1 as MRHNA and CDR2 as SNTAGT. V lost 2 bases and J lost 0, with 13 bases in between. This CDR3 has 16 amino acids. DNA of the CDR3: TGTGCCAGCAGTGACACCCCGCAGGCTCCTAACTATGGCTACACCTTC. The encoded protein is CASSDTPQAPNYGYTF.

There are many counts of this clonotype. CDR3 sequence reads: CASSKGLAGTSYEQYF. As DNA, the CDR3 is TGTGCCAGCAGCAAAGGACTAGCGGGGACGTCCTACGAGCAGTACTTC. The genes are TRBV4-2 and TRBJ2-7; 12 bases are a match to TRBD2. The germline gives CDR1 LGHNA, CDR2 YNFKEQ. CDR3 length equals 16 residues. The trim removed 5 bases at V and 1 base at J, leaving 6 bases unmatched.

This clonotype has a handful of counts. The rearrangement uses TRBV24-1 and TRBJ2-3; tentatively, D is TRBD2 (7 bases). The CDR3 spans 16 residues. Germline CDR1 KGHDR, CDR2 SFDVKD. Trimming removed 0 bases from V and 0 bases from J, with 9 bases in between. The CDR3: CATSDLRGGSTDTQYF. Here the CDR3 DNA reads TGTGCCACCAGTGATTTGAGGGGGGGGAGCACAGATACGCAGTATTTT.

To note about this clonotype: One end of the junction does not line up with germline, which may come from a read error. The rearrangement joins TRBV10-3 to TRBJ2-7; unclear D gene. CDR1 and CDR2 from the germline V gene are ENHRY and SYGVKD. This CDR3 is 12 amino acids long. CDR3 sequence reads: CAVSEVAYEQYF. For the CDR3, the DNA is TGTGCCGTCAGCGAGGTAGCCTACGAGCAGTACTTC.

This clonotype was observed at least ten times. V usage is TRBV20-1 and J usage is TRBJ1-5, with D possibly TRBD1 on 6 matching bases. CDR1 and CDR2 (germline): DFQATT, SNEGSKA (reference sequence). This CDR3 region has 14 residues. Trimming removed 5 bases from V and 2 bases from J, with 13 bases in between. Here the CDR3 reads CSAPVAGGNQPQHF. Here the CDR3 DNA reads TGCAGTGCTCCAGTGGCAGGGGGCAATCAGCCCCAGCATTTT.

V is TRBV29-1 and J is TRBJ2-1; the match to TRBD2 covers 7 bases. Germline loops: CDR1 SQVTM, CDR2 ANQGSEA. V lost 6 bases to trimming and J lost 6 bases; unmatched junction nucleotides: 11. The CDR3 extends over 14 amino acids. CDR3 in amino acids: CSVVTSDRGNEQFF. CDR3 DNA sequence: TGCAGCGTGGTAACTAGCGACCGCGGCAATGAGCAGTTCTTC.

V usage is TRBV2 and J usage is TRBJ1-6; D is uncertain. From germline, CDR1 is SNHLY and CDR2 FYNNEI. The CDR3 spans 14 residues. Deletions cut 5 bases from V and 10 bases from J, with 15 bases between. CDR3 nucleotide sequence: TGTGCCAGCAGTAGAGGGCTAGAGAGGTCACCCCTCCACTTT. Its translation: CASSRGLERSPLHF.

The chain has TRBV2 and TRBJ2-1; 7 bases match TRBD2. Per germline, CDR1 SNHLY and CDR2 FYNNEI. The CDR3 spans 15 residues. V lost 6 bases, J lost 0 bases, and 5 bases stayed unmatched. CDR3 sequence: CASSMLAASYNEQFF. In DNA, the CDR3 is TGTGCCAGCAGCATGCTAGCGGCCTCCTACAATGAGCAGTTCTTC.

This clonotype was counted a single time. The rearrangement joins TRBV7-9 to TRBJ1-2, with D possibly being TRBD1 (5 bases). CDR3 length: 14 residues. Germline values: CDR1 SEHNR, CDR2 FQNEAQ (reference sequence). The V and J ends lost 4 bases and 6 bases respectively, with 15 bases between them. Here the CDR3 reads CASSSSGTIDGYTF. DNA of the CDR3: TGTGCCAGCAGCTCCTCGGGGACGATTGATGGCTACACCTTC.

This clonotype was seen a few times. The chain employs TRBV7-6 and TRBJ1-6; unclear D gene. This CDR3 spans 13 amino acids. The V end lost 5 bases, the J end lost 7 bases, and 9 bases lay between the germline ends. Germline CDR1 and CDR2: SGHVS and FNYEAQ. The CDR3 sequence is CASSTSLNSPLHF. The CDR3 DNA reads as TGTGCCAGCAGCACGAGTTTGAATTCACCCCTCCACTTT.

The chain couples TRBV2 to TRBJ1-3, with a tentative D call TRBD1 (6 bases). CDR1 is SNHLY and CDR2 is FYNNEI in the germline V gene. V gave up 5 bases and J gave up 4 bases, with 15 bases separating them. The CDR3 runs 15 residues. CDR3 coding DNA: TGTGCCAGCAGTACTACCGGGACATCAGGAAACACCATATATTTT. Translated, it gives CASSTTGTSGNTIYF.